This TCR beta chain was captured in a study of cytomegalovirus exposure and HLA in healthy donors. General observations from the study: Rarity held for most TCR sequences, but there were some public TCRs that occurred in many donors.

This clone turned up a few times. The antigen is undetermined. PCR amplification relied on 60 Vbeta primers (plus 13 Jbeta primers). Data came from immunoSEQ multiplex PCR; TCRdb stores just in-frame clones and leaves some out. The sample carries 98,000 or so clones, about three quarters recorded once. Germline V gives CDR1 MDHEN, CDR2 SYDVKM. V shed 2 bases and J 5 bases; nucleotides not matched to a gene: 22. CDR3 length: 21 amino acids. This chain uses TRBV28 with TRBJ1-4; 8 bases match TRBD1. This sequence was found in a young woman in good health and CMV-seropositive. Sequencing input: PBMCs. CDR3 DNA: TGTGCCAGCAGTTTACGGTCCCGGACAGGGCAAAGGTTAGAGAGGAATGAAAAACTGTTTTTT. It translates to CASSLRSRTGQRLERNEKLFF.